The rows below give T cell receptor beta chains drawn from one sample of a study of CD8 T cells in Susac syndrome. TCRdb reanalysed the immunoSEQ multiplex PCR reads using MiXCR and keeps one entry per CDR3 protein. In the table there are hundreds of thousands of distinct CDR3 sequences, roughly 90% of which are singletons. Material: CD8+ T cells from PBMCs. The source is a human donor with multiple sclerosis. Both conserved end residues are part of each CDR3. Each record gives: D gene, J gene, V gene, clone size, CDR3 DNA, CDR3 protein. D genes are given only for firm matches. The size entry is marked missing in some rows and otherwise reads once, few, many or a size class.

>NA|TRBJ2-1|TRBV10-2|NA
TGCGCCAGCAGTGAGTTTCCGGGGGTTGAGCAGTTCTTC
CASSEFPGVEQFF
>NA|TRBJ2-3|TRBV12-3/TRBV12-4|NA
TGTGCCAGCATCCCTGGGAGGGGACAGGAATCCACAGATACGCAGTATTTT
CASIPGRGQESTDTQYF
>NA|TRBJ1-1|TRBV7-6|NA
TGTGCCAGCAGCCCAACGGCGGGGGGGGTGGGAACTGAAGCTTTCTTT
CASSPTAGGVGTEAFF
>NA|TRBJ2-7|TRBV19|NA
TGTGCCAGTAGTTCGGCACAGGGCTTGGGCACCTACGAGCAGTACTTC
CASSSAQGLGTYEQYF
>TRBD1|TRBJ2-1|TRBV7-9|NA
TGTGCCAGCAGCTCCCAGACAGGGGTTAGGGACAATGAGCAGTTCTTC
CASSSQTGVRDNEQFF
>TRBD1|TRBJ1-2|TRBV7-2|NA
TGTGCCAGCAGCTTAGGCGCACCGGGACAGGGGAACTATGGCTACACCTTC
CASSLGAPGQGNYGYTF
>TRBD1|TRBJ1-2|TRBV5-1|NA
TGCGCCAGCAGCCTCGAGGGGGCTGAGGGCTACACCTTC
CASSLEGAEGYTF
>NA|TRBJ2-5|TRBV3-1|once
TGTGCCAGCAGCCAAATAACAGCAGAGACCCAGTACTTC
CASSQITAETQYF
>TRBD1|TRBJ2-5|TRBV3-1|NA
TGTGCCAGCAGCCCAGGACAGGGAGAGACCCAGTACTTC
CASSPGQGETQYF
>TRBD2|TRBJ2-2|TRBV9|NA
TGTGCCAGCAGCGTAAGGGGATTAGCGGGAGGGGGGAACACCGGGGAGCTGTTTTTT
CASSVRGLAGGGNTGELFF
>NA|TRBJ1-1|TRBV12-3/TRBV12-4|NA
TGTGCCAGCAGCTCAGACCCTTCGGGGGCTTTCTTT
CASSSDPSGAFF
>TRBD2|TRBJ2-3|TRBV7-8|NA
TGTGCCAGCAGCTTAGACCCAGCGGGAAGCGCAGATACGCAGTATTTT
CASSLDPAGSADTQYF
>NA|TRBJ2-5|TRBV6-1|few
TGTGCCAGCGGAGAAGAGGGGTTTGCGTACCAAGAGACCCAGTACTTC
CASGEEGFAYQETQYF
>TRBD1|TRBJ2-3|TRBV28|NA
TGTGCCAGCAGGCCGGGACAGCCGACAGATACGCAGTATTTT
CASRPGQPTDTQYF
>NA|TRBJ1-3|TRBV14|NA
TGTGCCAGCAGCCAAGATGGGTGGGACCTAACGGGAAACACCATATATTTT
CASSQDGWDLTGNTIYF
>TRBD2|TRBJ2-3|TRBV3-1|NA
TGTGCCAGCAGCCAAAACGCGGGGGGGCTGACAGATACGCAGTATTTT
CASSQNAGGLTDTQYF
>NA|TRBJ2-5|TRBV11-1|once
TGTGCCAGCAGCTTATTCCCGGTTCCCGATAGCGGAGAAGAGACCCAGTACTTC
CASSLFPVPDSGEETQYF
>TRBD2|TRBJ2-7|TRBV29-1|NA
TGCAGCGTTGAAGCGATTGGCGGGGGGGCCTACGAGCAGTACTTC
CSVEAIGGGAYEQYF
>TRBD1|TRBJ1-1|TRBV3-1|NA
TGTGCCAGCAGCCAAGATGCAGGGGGTCCTGAAGCTTTCTTT
CASSQDAGGPEAFF
>TRBD1|TRBJ2-7|TRBV6-5|NA
TGTGCCAGCAGCATGGACAGGGTGGCCCCCTACGAGCAGTACTTC
CASSMDRVAPYEQYF
>NA|TRBJ2-1|TRBV12-3/TRBV12-4|NA
TGTGCCAGCACTCAACAGGGTTACAATGAGCAGTTCTTC
CASTQQGYNEQFF
>TRBD2|TRBJ2-3|TRBV6-4|NA
TGTGCCAGCAGTGACCTTGGCGGGAGTGGCGGGCAGTATTTT
CASSDLGGSGGQYF
>NA|TRBJ2-1|TRBV9|NA
TGTGCCAGCGGGGGGACTGAGCCCGATGAGCAGTTCTTC
CASGGTEPDEQFF
>TRBD2|TRBJ2-3|TRBV15|NA
TGTGCCACCGGGGGCGTCGGGGGGGCCGGCACAGATACGCAGTATTTT
CATGGVGGAGTDTQYF
>NA|TRBJ2-5|TRBV12-3/TRBV12-4|NA
TGTGCCAGCAGTTTTGCGGGGTTCCAAGAGACCCAGTACTTC
CASSFAGFQETQYF
>NA|TRBJ1-1|TRBV12-3/TRBV12-4|NA
TGTGCCAGCAGTCCGGCCGGGGGTGGTGAAGCTTTCTTT
CASSPAGGGEAFF
>NA|TRBJ1-1|TRBV10-2|NA
TGCGCCAGCAGCGGACCCGGGGAAGCTTTCTTT
CASSGPGEAFF
>NA|TRBJ2-3|TRBV13|NA
TGTGCCAGCAGCTTAGTAGGCCTCGCACGCGCAGATACGCAGTATTTT
CASSLVGLARADTQYF
>TRBD1|TRBJ2-7|TRBV15|few
TGTGCCACCAGCAGAGATCGGGACAGGGATTACGAGCAGTACTTC
CATSRDRDRDYEQYF
>NA|TRBJ2-5|TRBV7-9|NA
TGTGCCAGCAGCTTAGCTAGTCAAGAGACCCAGTACTTC
CASSLASQETQYF
>TRBD1|TRBJ1-1|TRBV5-1|NA
TGCGCCAGCACCTCAGGGGACAGGGGGTTGAAGACTGAAGCTTTCTTT
CASTSGDRGLKTEAFF
>TRBD1|TRBJ2-6|TRBV7-9|NA
TGTGCCAGCTCCGTGGACAGGGCTCCCCTCACTGGGGCCAACGTCCTGACTTTC
CASSVDRAPLTGANVLTF